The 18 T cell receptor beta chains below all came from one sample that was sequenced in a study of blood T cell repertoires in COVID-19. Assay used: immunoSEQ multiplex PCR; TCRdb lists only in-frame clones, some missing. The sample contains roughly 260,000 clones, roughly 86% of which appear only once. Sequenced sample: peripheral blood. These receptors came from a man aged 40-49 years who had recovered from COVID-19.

CDR3 nucleotides: TGTGCCAGCAGCTTAATGCGGGGGGGCCTGGATACGCAGTATTTT. Encoded protein: CASSLMRGGLDTQYF. The chain has TRBV7-8 and TRBJ2-3; the match to TRBD2 covers 9 bases. CDR1 and CDR2 from the germline V gene are SGHVS and FQNEAQ. CDR3 length: 15 residues. V was clipped by 2 bases and J by 6 bases; unmatched bases: 6.

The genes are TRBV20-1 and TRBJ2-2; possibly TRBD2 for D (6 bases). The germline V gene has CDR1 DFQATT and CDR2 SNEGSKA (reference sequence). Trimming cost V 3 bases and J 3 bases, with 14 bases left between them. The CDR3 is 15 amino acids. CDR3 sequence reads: CSASSEEGDTGELFF. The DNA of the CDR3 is TGCAGTGCTAGTAGCGAGGAGGGAGACACCGGGGAGCTGTTTTTT.

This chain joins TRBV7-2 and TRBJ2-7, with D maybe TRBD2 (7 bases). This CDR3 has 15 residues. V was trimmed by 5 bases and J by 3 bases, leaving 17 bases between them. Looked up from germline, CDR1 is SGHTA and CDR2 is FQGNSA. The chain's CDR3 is CASSPEGGGIYEQYF. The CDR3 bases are TGTGCCAGCAGCCCAGAGGGGGGGGGAATCTACGAGCAGTACTTC. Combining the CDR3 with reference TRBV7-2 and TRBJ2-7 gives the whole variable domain GAGVSQSPSNKVTEKGKDVELRCDPISGHTALYWYRQSLGQGLEFLIYFQGNSAPDKSGLPSDRFSAERTGGSVSTLTIQRTQQEDSAVYLCASSPEGGGIYEQYFGPGTRLTVT.

CDR3 coding DNA: TGTGCCAGTTCCTCGTGGGGGACTAGCGGGGGGAATGAGCAGTTCTTC. As protein: CASSSWGTSGGNEQFF. The chain joins TRBV19 to TRBJ2-1; 15 positions agree with TRBD2. Germline lookup yields CDR1 LNHDA and CDR2 SQIVND (reference sequence). Losses at the gene ends were 8 bases for V and 7 bases for J; bases not matched to a gene: 9. The CDR3 has 16 amino acids.

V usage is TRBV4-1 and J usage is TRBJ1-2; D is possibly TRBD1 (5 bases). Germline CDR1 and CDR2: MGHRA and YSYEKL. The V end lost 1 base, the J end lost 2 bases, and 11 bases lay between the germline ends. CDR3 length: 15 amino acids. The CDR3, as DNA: TGCGCCAGCAGCCAAGGTCTTCAGGGCAACTATGGCTACACCTTC. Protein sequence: CASSQGLQGNYGYTF.

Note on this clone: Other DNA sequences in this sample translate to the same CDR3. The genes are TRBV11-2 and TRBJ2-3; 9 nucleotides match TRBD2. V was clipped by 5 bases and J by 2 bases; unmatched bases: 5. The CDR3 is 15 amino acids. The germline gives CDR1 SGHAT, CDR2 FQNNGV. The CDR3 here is CASSLIAGVTDTQYF. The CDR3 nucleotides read TGTGCCAGCAGCCTTATAGCGGGGGTCACAGATACGCAGTATTTT.

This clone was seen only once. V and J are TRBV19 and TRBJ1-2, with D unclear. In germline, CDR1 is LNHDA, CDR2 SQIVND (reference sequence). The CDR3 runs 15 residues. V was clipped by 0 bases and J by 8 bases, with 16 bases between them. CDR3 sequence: CASSIDGLPAGGYTF. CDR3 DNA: TGTGCCAGTAGTATAGATGGTCTACCCGCGGGCGGCTACACCTTC.

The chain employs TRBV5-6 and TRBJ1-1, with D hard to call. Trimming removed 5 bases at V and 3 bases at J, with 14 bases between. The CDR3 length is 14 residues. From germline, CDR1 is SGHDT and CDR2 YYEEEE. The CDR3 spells CASRQGARDTEAFF. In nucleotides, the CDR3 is TGTGCCAGCAGGCAAGGAGCGCGGGACACTGAAGCTTTCTTT.

CDR3 nucleotides: TGTGCCAGCAGCTTAGGCGGGACAGGGTTTCGGACAGATACGCAGTATTTT. This sequence encodes CASSLGGTGFRTDTQYF. This chain links TRBV7-9 with TRBJ2-3; 9 nucleotides line up with TRBD1. Germline V gene sequence: CDR1 SEHNR, CDR2 FQNEAQ (reference sequence). J lost 3 bases, V lost 1 base, and 8 bases had no gene match. The CDR3 spans 17 residues.

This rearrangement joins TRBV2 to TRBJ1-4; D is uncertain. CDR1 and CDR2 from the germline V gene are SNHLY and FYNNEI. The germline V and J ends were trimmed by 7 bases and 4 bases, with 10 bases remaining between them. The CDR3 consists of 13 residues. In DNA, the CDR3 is TGTGCCAGCACTGGGCAGTTTAATGAAAAACTGTTTTTT. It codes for CASTGQFNEKLFF.

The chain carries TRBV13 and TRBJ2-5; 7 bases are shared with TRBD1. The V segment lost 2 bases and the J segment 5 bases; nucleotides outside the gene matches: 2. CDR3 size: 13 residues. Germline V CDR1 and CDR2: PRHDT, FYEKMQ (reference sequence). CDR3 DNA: TGTGCCAGCAGCTTACAGGGGGACGAGACCCAGTACTTC. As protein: CASSLQGDETQYF.

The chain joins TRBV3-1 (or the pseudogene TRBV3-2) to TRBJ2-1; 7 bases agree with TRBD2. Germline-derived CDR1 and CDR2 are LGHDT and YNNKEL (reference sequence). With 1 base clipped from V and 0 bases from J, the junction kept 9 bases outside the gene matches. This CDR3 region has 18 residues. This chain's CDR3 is CASSQGRKGLSSYNEQFF. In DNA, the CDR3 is TGTGCCAGCAGCCAAGGGCGAAAGGGACTAAGCTCCTACAATGAGCAGTTCTTC.

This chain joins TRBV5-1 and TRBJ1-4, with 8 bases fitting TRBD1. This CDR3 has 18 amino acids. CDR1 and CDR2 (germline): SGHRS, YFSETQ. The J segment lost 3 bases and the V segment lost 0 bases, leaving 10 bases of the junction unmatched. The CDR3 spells CASSLGIGQGAANEKLFF. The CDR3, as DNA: TGCGCCAGCAGCTTGGGTATAGGCCAGGGGGCTGCTAATGAAAAACTGTTTTTT.

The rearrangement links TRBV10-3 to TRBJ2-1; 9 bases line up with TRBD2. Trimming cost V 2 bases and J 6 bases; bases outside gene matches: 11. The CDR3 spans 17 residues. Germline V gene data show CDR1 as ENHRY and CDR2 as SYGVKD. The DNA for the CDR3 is TGTGCCATCAGTGAGCCCCTAGCGGGATTGGGGAGCAATGAGCAGTTCTTC. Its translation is CAISEPLAGLGSNEQFF.

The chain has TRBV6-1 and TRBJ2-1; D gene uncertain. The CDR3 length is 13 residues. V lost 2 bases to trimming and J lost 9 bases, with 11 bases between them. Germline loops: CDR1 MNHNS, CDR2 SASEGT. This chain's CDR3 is CASSERLLGEQFF. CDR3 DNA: TGTGCCAGCAGTGAACGACTCCTCGGTGAGCAGTTCTTC.

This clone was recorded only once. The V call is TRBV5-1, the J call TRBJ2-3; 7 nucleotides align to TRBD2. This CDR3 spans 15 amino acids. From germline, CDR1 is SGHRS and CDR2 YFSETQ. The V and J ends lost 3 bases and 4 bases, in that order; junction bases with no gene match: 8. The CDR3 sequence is CASSSYGGFSDTQYF. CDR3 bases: TGCGCCAGCAGCTCGTACGGGGGGTTCTCAGATACGCAGTATTTT.

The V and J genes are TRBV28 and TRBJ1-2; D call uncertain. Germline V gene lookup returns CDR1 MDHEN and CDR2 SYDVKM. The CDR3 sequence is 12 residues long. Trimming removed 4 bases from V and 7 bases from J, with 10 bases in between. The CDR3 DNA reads TGTGCCAGCAGTTCAATAGACTCTGGCTACACCTTC. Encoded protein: CASSSIDSGYTF.

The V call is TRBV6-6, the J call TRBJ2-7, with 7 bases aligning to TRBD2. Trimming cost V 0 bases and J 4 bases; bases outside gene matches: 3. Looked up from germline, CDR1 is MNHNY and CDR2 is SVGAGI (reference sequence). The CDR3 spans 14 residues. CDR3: CASSYSGGGYEQYF. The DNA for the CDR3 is TGTGCCAGCAGTTACTCGGGCGGGGGATACGAGCAGTACTTC.